This TCR beta chain appears in the sequencing data of a study of blood T cell repertoires in COVID-19. Study-level background: Whether acute or convalescent, the COVID-19 samples came from the United States, Italy and Spain.

CDR1 is MNHEY and CDR2 is SVGAGI in the germline V gene. CDR3 length equals 16 residues. The J segment lost 7 bases and the V segment lost 4 bases, leaving 10 bases of the junction unmatched. Repertoires were generated with immunoSEQ multiplex PCR, while TCRdb's copy carries only in-frame clones and drops some. The table lists 380,000 or so clones, roughly 90% of them singletons, with roughly 1.2% in the top ten. The V and J genes are TRBV6-5 and TRBJ2-1; the match to TRBD2 covers 10 bases. Specimen: peripheral blood. The TCR originated in a man in his forties with acute or convalescent COVID-19. The CDR3 is CASSFRASGSRNEQFF. The CDR3 DNA reads TGTGCCAGCAGTTTTCGGGCTAGCGGGAGTAGGAATGAGCAGTTCTTC.